These T cell receptor beta chains were read from a single sample in a study of OX40 agonist ivuxolimab in advanced cancers. Clones were read by immunoSEQ multiplex PCR, and TCRdb kept only the in-frame ones, dropping some. Among some 43,000 clones listed, roughly 86% were seen once. The sample consisted of CD4+ or CD8+ T cells sorted from blood, taken in a trial of the OX40 agonist ivuxolimab. These receptors came from an adult with an advanced solid tumor such as melanoma, head and neck, liver or kidney cancer. Both conserved end residues are trimmed from each CDR3.

CDR3,V,J
ASMGGTEQF,TRBV19,TRBJ2-1
ASSLFTGGEQY,TRBV27,TRBJ2-7
ASSFLGAVADTQY,TRBV5-4,TRBJ2-3
ASSLSETQY,TRBV5-1,TRBJ2-5
ASSQAPSKLLEQY,TRBV4-3,TRBJ2-7
ASSFGFPSYNEQF,TRBV5-6,TRBJ2-1
ASTIAGGNNEQF,TRBV7-8,TRBJ2-1
AWSVDTGGNQPQH,TRBV30,TRBJ1-5
ASSVRLRLQSRANVLT,TRBV7-3,TRBJ2-6
SVETLAGVLDTQY,TRBV29-1,TRBJ2-3
ASSQGTGANVLT,TRBV10-1,TRBJ2-6
ASSLALGVGTEAF,TRBV7-8,TRBJ1-1
ASSQQPPGETQY,TRBV27,TRBJ2-5
ASKERNPYEQY,TRBV28,TRBJ2-7
ASSQTLENEQF,TRBV4-1,TRBJ2-1